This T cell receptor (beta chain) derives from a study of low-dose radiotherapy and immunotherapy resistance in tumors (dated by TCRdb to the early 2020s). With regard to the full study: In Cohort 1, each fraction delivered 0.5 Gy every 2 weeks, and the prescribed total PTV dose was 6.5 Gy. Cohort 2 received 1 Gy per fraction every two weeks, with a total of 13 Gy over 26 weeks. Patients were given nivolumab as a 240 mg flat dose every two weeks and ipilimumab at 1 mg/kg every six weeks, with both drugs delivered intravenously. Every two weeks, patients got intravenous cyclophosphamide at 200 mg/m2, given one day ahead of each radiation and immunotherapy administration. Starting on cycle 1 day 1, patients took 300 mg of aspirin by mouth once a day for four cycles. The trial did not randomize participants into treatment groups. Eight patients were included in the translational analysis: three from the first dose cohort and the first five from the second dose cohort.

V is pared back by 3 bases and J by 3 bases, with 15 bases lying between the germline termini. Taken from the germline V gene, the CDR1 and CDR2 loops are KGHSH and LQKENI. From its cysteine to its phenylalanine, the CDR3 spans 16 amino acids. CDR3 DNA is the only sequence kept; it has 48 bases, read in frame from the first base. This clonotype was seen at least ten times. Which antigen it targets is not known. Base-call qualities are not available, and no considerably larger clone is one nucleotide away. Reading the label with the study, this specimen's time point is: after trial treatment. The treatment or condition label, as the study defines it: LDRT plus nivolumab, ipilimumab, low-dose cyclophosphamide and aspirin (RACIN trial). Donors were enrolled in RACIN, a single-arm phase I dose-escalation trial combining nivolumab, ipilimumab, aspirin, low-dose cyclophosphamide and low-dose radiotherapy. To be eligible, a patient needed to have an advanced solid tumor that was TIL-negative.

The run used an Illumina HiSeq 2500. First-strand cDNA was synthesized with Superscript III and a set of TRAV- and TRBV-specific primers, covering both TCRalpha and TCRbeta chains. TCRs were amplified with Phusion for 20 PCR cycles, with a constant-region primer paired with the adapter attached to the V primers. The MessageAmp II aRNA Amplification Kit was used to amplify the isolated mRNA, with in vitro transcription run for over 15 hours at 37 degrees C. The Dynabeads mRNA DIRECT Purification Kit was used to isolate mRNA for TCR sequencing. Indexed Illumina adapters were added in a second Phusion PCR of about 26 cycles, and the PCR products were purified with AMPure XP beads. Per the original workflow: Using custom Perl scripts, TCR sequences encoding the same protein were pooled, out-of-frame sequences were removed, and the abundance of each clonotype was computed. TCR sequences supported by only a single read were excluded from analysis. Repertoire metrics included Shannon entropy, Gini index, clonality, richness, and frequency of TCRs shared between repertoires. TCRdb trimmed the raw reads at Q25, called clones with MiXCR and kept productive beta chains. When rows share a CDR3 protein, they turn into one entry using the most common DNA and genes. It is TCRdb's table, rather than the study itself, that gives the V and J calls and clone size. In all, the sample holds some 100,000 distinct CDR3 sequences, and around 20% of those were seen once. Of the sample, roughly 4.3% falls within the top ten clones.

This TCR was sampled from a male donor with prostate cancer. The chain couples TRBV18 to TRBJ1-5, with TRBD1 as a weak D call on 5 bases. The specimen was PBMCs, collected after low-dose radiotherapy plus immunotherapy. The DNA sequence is TGTGCCAGCTCACCCCCGGGGGGGGGGGACAATCAGCCCCAGCATTTT. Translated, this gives CASSPPGGGDNQPQHF.